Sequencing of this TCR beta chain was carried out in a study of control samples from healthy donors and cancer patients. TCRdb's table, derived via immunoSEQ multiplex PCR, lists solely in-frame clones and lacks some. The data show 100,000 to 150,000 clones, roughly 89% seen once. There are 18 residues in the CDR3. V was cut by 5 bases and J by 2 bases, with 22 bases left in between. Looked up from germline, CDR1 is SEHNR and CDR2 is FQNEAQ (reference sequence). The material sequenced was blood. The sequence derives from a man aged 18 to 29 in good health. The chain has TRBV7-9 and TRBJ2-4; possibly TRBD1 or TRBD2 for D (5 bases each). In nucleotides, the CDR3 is TGTGCCAGCAGCCCCCGGACATCGGGATATGGGTCCAAAAACATTCAGTACTTC. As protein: CASSPRTSGYGSKNIQYF.